A selection of T cell receptor beta chains follows, all from one sample in a study of cytomegalovirus exposure and HLA in healthy donors. This table comes from immunoSEQ multiplex PCR, and its TCRdb copy is limited to in-frame clones, with some not included. Found here are 70,000 to 85,000 clones, 62% of them singletons; the top ten hold 3.5% to 4.5%. Sequencing used PBMCs. The receptors derive from a male donor in good health and CMV-seropositive. CDR3s include the opening cysteine and the closing phenylalanine or tryptophan. The order of the fields is clone size, J gene, D gene, V gene, CDR3 protein, CDR3 DNA. The D gene is left open where the match is weak. The listing skips clone size in some rows; elsewhere it reads once, few, many or a size class.

abundance: -
j_gene: TRBJ1-1
d_gene: -
v_gene: TRBV5-6
CDR3aa: CSSSTWGGMNTEAFF
CDR3nt: TGTTCCAGCAGCACATGGGGGGGGATGAACACTGAAGCTTTCTTT

abundance: -
j_gene: TRBJ2-7
d_gene: -
v_gene: TRBV4-1
CDR3aa: CASSQIVGLPYEQYF
CDR3nt: TGCGCCAGCAGCCAAATCGTGGGCCTCCCCTACGAGCAGTACTTC

abundance: -
j_gene: TRBJ2-7
d_gene: TRBD2
v_gene: TRBV7-2
CDR3aa: CASSHRLAGGGEQYF
CDR3nt: TGTGCCAGCAGCCATCGACTAGCGGGCGGGGGGGAGCAGTACTTC

abundance: -
j_gene: TRBJ1-2
d_gene: TRBD1
v_gene: TRBV5-1
CDR3aa: CASSPDRGGSYGYTF
CDR3nt: TGCGCCAGCAGCCCGGACAGGGGAGGAAGCTATGGCTACACCTTC

abundance: once
j_gene: TRBJ1-1
d_gene: TRBD1
v_gene: TRBV28
CDR3aa: CASTPRTGGVNTEAFF
CDR3nt: TGTGCCAGCACCCCCAGGACAGGCGGGGTGAACACTGAAGCTTTCTTT

abundance: once
j_gene: TRBJ2-2
d_gene: TRBD1
v_gene: TRBV11-2
CDR3aa: CASSSGGRNTGELFF
CDR3nt: TGTGCCAGCAGCTCAGGGGGCCGCAACACCGGGGAGCTGTTTTTT

abundance: -
j_gene: TRBJ2-7
d_gene: -
v_gene: TRBV28
CDR3aa: CASSSLTDGGVVHEQYF
CDR3nt: TGTGCCAGCAGTTCCTTGACAGATGGTGGCGTGGTCCACGAGCAGTACTTC

abundance: -
j_gene: TRBJ2-2
d_gene: -
v_gene: TRBV10-3
CDR3aa: CAIEFGENTGELFF
CDR3nt: TGTGCCATCGAGTTCGGGGAGAACACCGGGGAGCTGTTTTTT

abundance: -
j_gene: TRBJ2-7
d_gene: -
v_gene: TRBV15
CDR3aa: CATSRDDRVLSYEQYF
CDR3nt: TGTGCCACCAGCAGAGATGATCGGGTCCTCTCCTACGAGCAGTACTTC

abundance: few
j_gene: TRBJ1-3
d_gene: -
v_gene: TRBV13
CDR3aa: CASSLEQSGNTIYF
CDR3nt: TGTGCCAGCAGCTTAGAACAGTCTGGAAACACCATATATTTT

abundance: -
j_gene: TRBJ1-1
d_gene: TRBD1
v_gene: TRBV7-2
CDR3aa: CASSVSGTGNSEAFF
CDR3nt: TGTGCCAGCAGCGTCTCCGGGACAGGGAACAGTGAAGCTTTCTTT

abundance: few
j_gene: TRBJ1-2
d_gene: -
v_gene: TRBV18
CDR3aa: CASSLPQDYGYTF
CDR3nt: TGTGCCAGCTCACTACCTCAGGACTATGGCTACACCTTC

abundance: -
j_gene: TRBJ2-7
d_gene: TRBD2
v_gene: TRBV5-4
CDR3aa: CASSLTTSGYNEQYF
CDR3nt: TGTGCCAGCAGCTTGACGACTAGCGGGTATAACGAGCAGTACTTC

abundance: -
j_gene: TRBJ2-7
d_gene: TRBD1
v_gene: TRBV4-3
CDR3aa: CASSQEGIGGNDEQYF
CDR3nt: TGCGCCAGCAGCCAAGAAGGTATAGGGGGCAACGACGAGCAGTACTTC

abundance: -
j_gene: TRBJ2-2
d_gene: TRBD1
v_gene: TRBV7-3
CDR3aa: CASSLTGTVELNTGELFF
CDR3nt: TGTGCCAGCAGCTTAACCGGGACAGTGGAACTGAACACCGGGGAGCTGTTTTTT

abundance: -
j_gene: TRBJ2-4
d_gene: TRBD2
v_gene: TRBV27
CDR3aa: CASKSGAGGYQNIQYF
CDR3nt: TGTGCCAGCAAATCCGGAGCGGGAGGGTATCAAAACATTCAGTACTTC

abundance: once
j_gene: TRBJ2-2
d_gene: -
v_gene: TRBV7-2
CDR3aa: CASSLGQGEAGELFF
CDR3nt: TGTGCCAGCAGCTTGGGTCAGGGTGAAGCCGGGGAGCTGTTTTTT

abundance: -
j_gene: TRBJ2-2
d_gene: TRBD2
v_gene: TRBV15
CDR3aa: CATSDTSGDWGINGELFF
CDR3nt: TGTGCCACCAGCGATACTAGCGGGGACTGGGGCATTAACGGGGAGCTGTTTTTT

abundance: -
j_gene: TRBJ2-5
d_gene: TRBD1
v_gene: TRBV27
CDR3aa: CASSLRRDRDRGRETQYF
CDR3nt: TGTGCCAGCAGTTTACGCAGGGACCGGGACAGGGGGCGAGAGACCCAGTACTTC

abundance: -
j_gene: TRBJ2-1
d_gene: TRBD2
v_gene: TRBV5-6
CDR3aa: CASTPGLVNEQFF
CDR3nt: TGTGCCAGCACCCCGGGACTAGTCAATGAGCAGTTCTTC

abundance: -
j_gene: TRBJ2-7
d_gene: TRBD2
v_gene: TRBV5-1
CDR3aa: CASSFRLADFSTYYEQYF
CDR3nt: TGCGCCAGCAGCTTCCGACTAGCGGACTTTTCTACCTACTACGAGCAGTACTTC

abundance: -
j_gene: TRBJ1-2
d_gene: -
v_gene: TRBV5-1
CDR3aa: CASSLGTSTMATGYTF
CDR3nt: TGCGCCAGCAGCTTAGGCACTTCTACTATGGCTACGGGCTACACCTTC

abundance: -
j_gene: TRBJ1-2
d_gene: -
v_gene: TRBV29-1
CDR3aa: CSVGQVRGYPF
CDR3nt: TGCAGCGTTGGACAGGTGCGTGGCTACCCCTTC

abundance: -
j_gene: TRBJ2-2
d_gene: TRBD2
v_gene: TRBV28
CDR3aa: CASSPGGLSGELFF
CDR3nt: TGTGCCAGCAGTCCGGGAGGTCTTTCCGGGGAGCTGTTTTTT

abundance: -
j_gene: TRBJ2-1
d_gene: TRBD2
v_gene: TRBV11-2
CDR3aa: CASSSLEAGGRFF
CDR3nt: TGTGCCAGCAGCTCGCTCGAGGCGGGGGGGCGGTTCTTC

abundance: -
j_gene: TRBJ1-4
d_gene: TRBD1
v_gene: TRBV2
CDR3aa: CASSSDRREKLFF
CDR3nt: TGTGCCAGCAGTTCGGACAGGCGGGAAAAACTGTTTTTT

abundance: -
j_gene: TRBJ2-7
d_gene: TRBD1
v_gene: TRBV27
CDR3aa: CASTTGTGYGEQYF
CDR3nt: TGTGCCAGCACTACCGGGACAGGGTACGGAGAGCAGTACTTC

abundance: -
j_gene: TRBJ1-5
d_gene: -
v_gene: TRBV2
CDR3aa: CASDHGNSNQPQHF
CDR3nt: TGTGCCAGCGACCACGGGAATAGCAATCAGCCCCAGCATTTT

abundance: -
j_gene: TRBJ1-1
d_gene: TRBD1
v_gene: TRBV5-1
CDR3aa: CASSTQGAGNTEAFF
CDR3nt: TGCGCCAGCAGCACTCAGGGGGCAGGCAACACTGAAGCTTTCTTT

abundance: -
j_gene: TRBJ2-2
d_gene: -
v_gene: TRBV5-1
CDR3aa: CASSLAGRNTGELFF
CDR3nt: TGCGCCAGCAGCTTGGCGGGGAGGAACACCGGGGAGCTGTTTTTT

abundance: -
j_gene: TRBJ2-7
d_gene: TRBD1
v_gene: TRBV9
CDR3aa: CASSFGPGQVYEQYF
CDR3nt: TGTGCCAGCAGCTTTGGACCGGGACAGGTCTACGAGCAGTACTTC

abundance: -
j_gene: TRBJ2-5
d_gene: TRBD1
v_gene: TRBV9
CDR3aa: CASSVQGAAGETQYF
CDR3nt: TGTGCCAGCAGCGTCCAGGGGGCCGCGGGAGAGACCCAGTACTTC

abundance: -
j_gene: TRBJ1-4
d_gene: TRBD1
v_gene: TRBV5-1
CDR3aa: CASSLEGQQSEKLFF
CDR3nt: TGCGCCAGCAGCTTGGAGGGACAGCAGAGTGAAAAACTGTTTTTT

abundance: once
j_gene: TRBJ1-1
d_gene: TRBD1
v_gene: TRBV13
CDR3aa: CASSLATGGPTEAFF
CDR3nt: TGTGCCAGCAGCTTAGCTACAGGGGGGCCCACTGAAGCTTTCTTT

abundance: -
j_gene: TRBJ1-5
d_gene: -
v_gene: TRBV5-1
CDR3aa: CASAQQPDSNQPQHF
CDR3nt: TGCGCCAGCGCCCAACAGCCCGATAGCAATCAGCCCCAGCATTTT

abundance: -
j_gene: TRBJ2-7
d_gene: -
v_gene: TRBV7-9
CDR3aa: CASTFAGVSEQYF
CDR3nt: TGTGCCAGCACTTTCGCAGGGGTTAGCGAGCAGTACTTC

abundance: few
j_gene: TRBJ1-4
d_gene: -
v_gene: TRBV5-4
CDR3aa: CASSQGDRNEKLFF
CDR3nt: TGTGCCAGCAGCCAAGGAGACCGTAATGAAAAACTGTTTTTT

abundance: -
j_gene: TRBJ1-1
d_gene: TRBD1
v_gene: TRBV6-1
CDR3aa: CASNLDRINTEAFF
CDR3nt: TGTGCCAGCAACTTGGACAGGATCAACACTGAAGCTTTCTTT

abundance: few
j_gene: TRBJ1-6
d_gene: TRBD1
v_gene: TRBV2
CDR3aa: CASRGDRGGSPLHF
CDR3nt: TGTGCCAGCAGGGGGGACAGGGGCGGTTCACCCCTCCACTTT

abundance: -
j_gene: TRBJ2-7
d_gene: TRBD1
v_gene: TRBV30
CDR3aa: CAWSLGQGPSYEQYF
CDR3nt: TGTGCCTGGAGTCTGGGACAGGGCCCCTCCTACGAGCAGTACTTC

abundance: few
j_gene: TRBJ2-6
d_gene: TRBD1
v_gene: TRBV10-3
CDR3aa: CAIREGQGSGANVLTF
CDR3nt: TGTGCCATCAGAGAAGGACAGGGATCTGGGGCCAACGTCCTGACTTTC

abundance: -
j_gene: TRBJ2-2
d_gene: TRBD1
v_gene: TRBV9
CDR3aa: CASSPRGQGTGELFF
CDR3nt: TGTGCCAGCAGCCCCAGGGGGCAGGGCACCGGGGAGCTGTTTTTT

abundance: -
j_gene: TRBJ1-1
d_gene: -
v_gene: TRBV19
CDR3aa: CASSILLGGNTEAFF
CDR3nt: TGTGCCAGTAGTATCCTCTTAGGAGGGAACACTGAAGCTTTCTTT

abundance: -
j_gene: TRBJ2-7
d_gene: -
v_gene: TRBV9
CDR3aa: CASSVRVREGLSYEQYF
CDR3nt: TGTGCCAGCAGCGTAAGGGTTCGAGAGGGATTGTCCTACGAGCAGTACTTC

abundance: -
j_gene: TRBJ1-6
d_gene: TRBD1
v_gene: TRBV27
CDR3aa: CASTRQGTLNSPLHF
CDR3nt: TGTGCCAGCACTCGACAGGGAACCCTTAATTCACCCCTCCACTTT

abundance: -
j_gene: TRBJ1-1
d_gene: -
v_gene: TRBV5-6
CDR3aa: CASSLVATEAFF
CDR3nt: TGTGCCAGCAGCTTGGTGGCTACTGAAGCTTTCTTT

abundance: -
j_gene: TRBJ1-6
d_gene: -
v_gene: TRBV6-1
CDR3aa: CASSEIPKLGSPLHF
CDR3nt: TGTGCCAGCAGTGAAATTCCAAAGTTGGGCTCACCCCTCCACTTT

abundance: once
j_gene: TRBJ2-1
d_gene: -
v_gene: TRBV15
CDR3aa: CATSRERLQGNEQFF
CDR3nt: TGTGCCACCAGCAGAGAGAGATTACAGGGCAATGAGCAGTTCTTC

abundance: -
j_gene: TRBJ2-3
d_gene: -
v_gene: TRBV13
CDR3aa: CASSSTTEGADTQYF
CDR3nt: TGTGCCAGCAGCTCCACGACTGAGGGTGCGGATACGCAGTATTTT

abundance: -
j_gene: TRBJ1-5
d_gene: TRBD1
v_gene: TRBV30
CDR3aa: CAWNRGTNQPQHF
CDR3nt: TGTGCCTGGAACAGGGGGACAAATCAGCCCCAGCATTTT

abundance: -
j_gene: TRBJ1-2
d_gene: -
v_gene: TRBV10-1
CDR3aa: CAVRPAHDRKTWYGYTF
CDR3nt: TGCGCCGTCAGGCCCGCCCACGACCGTAAAACCTGGTATGGCTACACCTTC

abundance: once
j_gene: TRBJ2-1
d_gene: -
v_gene: TRBV11-3
CDR3aa: CASSHRDTNEQFF
CDR3nt: TGTGCCAGCAGCCACCGGGACACCAATGAGCAGTTCTTC

abundance: -
j_gene: TRBJ1-4
d_gene: -
v_gene: TRBV2
CDR3aa: CASSRQYELFF
CDR3nt: TGTGCCAGCAGTCGTCAGTATGAACTGTTTTTT

abundance: -
j_gene: TRBJ1-2
d_gene: -
v_gene: TRBV5-8
CDR3aa: CASLRTVYYGYTF
CDR3nt: TGTGCCAGCCTGAGGACAGTCTACTATGGCTACACCTTC

abundance: -
j_gene: TRBJ2-2
d_gene: -
v_gene: TRBV15
CDR3aa: CATSRGNVGGPNTGELFF
CDR3nt: TGTGCCACCAGCAGAGGAAATGTGGGGGGGCCGAACACCGGGGAGCTGTTTTTT